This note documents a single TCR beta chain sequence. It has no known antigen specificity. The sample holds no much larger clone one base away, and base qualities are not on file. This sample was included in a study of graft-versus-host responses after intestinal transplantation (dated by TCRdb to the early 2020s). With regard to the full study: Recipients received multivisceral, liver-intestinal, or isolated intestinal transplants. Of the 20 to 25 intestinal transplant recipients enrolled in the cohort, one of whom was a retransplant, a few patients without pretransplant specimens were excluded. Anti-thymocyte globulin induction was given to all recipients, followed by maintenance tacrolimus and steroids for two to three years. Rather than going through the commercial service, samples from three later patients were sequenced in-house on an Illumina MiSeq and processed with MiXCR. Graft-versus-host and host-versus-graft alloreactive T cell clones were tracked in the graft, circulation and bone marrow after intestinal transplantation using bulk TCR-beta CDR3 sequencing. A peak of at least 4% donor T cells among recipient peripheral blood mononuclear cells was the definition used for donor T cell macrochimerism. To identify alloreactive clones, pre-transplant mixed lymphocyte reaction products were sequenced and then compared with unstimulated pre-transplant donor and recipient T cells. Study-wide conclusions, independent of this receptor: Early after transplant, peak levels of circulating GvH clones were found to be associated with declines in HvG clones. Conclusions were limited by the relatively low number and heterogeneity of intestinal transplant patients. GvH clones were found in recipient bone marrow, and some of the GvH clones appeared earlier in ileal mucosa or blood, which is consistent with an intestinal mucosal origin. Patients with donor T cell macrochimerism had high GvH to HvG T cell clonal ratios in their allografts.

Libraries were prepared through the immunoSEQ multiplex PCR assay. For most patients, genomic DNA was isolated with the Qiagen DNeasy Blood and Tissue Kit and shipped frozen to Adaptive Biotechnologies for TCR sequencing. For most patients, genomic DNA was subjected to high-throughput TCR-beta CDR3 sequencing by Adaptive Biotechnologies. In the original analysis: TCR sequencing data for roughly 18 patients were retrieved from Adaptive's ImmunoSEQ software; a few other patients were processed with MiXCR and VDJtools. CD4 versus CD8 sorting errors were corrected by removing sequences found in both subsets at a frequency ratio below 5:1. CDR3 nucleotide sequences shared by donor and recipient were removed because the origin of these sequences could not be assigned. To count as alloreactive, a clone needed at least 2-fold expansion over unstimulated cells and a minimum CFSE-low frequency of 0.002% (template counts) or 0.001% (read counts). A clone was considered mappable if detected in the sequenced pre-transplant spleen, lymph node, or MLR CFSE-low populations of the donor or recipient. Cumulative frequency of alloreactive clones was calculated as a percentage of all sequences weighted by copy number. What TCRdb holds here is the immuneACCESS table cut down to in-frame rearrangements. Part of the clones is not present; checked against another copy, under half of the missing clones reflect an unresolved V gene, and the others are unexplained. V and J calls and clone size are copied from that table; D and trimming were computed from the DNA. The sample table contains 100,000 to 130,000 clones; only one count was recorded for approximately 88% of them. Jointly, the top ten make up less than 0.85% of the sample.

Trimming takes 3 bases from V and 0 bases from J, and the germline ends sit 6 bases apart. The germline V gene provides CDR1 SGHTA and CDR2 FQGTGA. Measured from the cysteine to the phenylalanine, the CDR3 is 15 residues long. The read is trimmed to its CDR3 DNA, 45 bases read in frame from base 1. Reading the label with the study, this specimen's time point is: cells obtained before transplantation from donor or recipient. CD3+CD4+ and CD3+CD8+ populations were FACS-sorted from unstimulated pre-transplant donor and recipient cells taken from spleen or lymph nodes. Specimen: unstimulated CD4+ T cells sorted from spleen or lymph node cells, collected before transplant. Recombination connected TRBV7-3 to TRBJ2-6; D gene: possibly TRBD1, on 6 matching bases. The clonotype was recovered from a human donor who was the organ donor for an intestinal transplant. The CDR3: CASSLGHSGANVLTF. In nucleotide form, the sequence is TGTGCCAGCAGCTTGGGACACTCTGGGGCCAACGTCCTGACTTTC.